Described below is a single T cell receptor beta chain sequence and its context. Its target antigen remains unknown. No base qualities exist here, and no much larger clone lies one base off it. Each collaborating institution followed its own protocols to collect whole blood in K2EDTA tubes. For TCRbeta analysis, collaborators shipped samples in one of three forms: frozen whole blood, isolated PBMCs, or DNA extracted from either of those sample types. This entry belongs to a study of blood T cell repertoires in COVID-19 (dated by TCRdb to about 2020). Regarding the complete study: Samples from collaborators originated in the United States, Italy and Spain and spanned both the acute and convalescent phases of COVID-19. The prospective study material was composed of cDNA or gDNA derived from T cells, B-cell-depleted T cells, or PBMCs. The dataset comprised deeply sampled blood TCRbeta repertoires from subjects exposed to, actively infected with, or recovered from COVID-19. The repertoires were released in a freely available public database meant as a resource for research on the immune response to SARS-CoV-2. The samples were drawn from the first 160 participants of the ongoing ImmuneRACE study and from more than 1,000 subjects provided by 6 global collaborators. Nearly every sample came with metadata listing a de-identified subject ID, COVID-19 status, age in years and sex. HLA class I and class II types, where available, came from metadata supplied by the sample provider rather than from assay-based typing.

CDR1 is given as LNHDA and CDR2 as SQIVND, both from the germline V gene (reference sequence). Between the V and J ends, shortened by 3 bases and 4 bases respectively, the junction contains 13 bases. Including the terminal cysteine and phenylalanine, the CDR3 comprises 14 residues. Of the read, only the CDR3 DNA is kept; its 42 bases are in frame from base 1. Overall results and qualifications from the work: Clinical and demographic metadata were provided uncurated, with the amount varying by source and participant.

TCRbeta CDR3 regions were amplified from genomic DNA using the immunoSEQ Assay, a bias-controlled multiplex PCR. The authors' pipeline ran thus. Within the assay, amplification of reference gene primers was used to estimate how many nucleated cells each sample contained. To quantify the absolute abundance of each unique TCRbeta CDR3 rearrangement, sequence reads were collapsed and filtered. For each sample, productive Simpson clonality was calculated by taking the square root of Simpson's diversity index across productive rearrangements. TCRdb provides this immuneACCESS table in a form limited to in-frame rearrangements. Some clones are lacking; in checked studies, under half of them reflect an unresolved V gene, and why the rest are absent is not known. Clonal size and the V and J genes are those of that table, whereas D and trimming came from the DNA. This sample gives around 25,000 clones in total; roughly nine tenths of them show up just once. Approximately 15% of the sample comes from the top ten.

Rearrangement joined TRBV19 to TRBJ2-7, with a weak D call of TRBD2 (6 bases match). The sequence derives from a human donor with active COVID-19. The donor label of this sample is uncertain. The sample was peripheral blood. The DNA sequence reads TGTGCCAGTAGTATCGGGCGGGACCGATACGAGCAGTACTTC. Translated, it gives CASSIGRDRYEQYF.